Sequencing of this TCR beta chain was carried out in a study of shared T cell receptors in the human thymus. The J segment lost 0 bases and the V segment lost 4 bases, leaving 18 bases of the junction unmatched. CDR1 SGHDN and CDR2 FVKESK come from the germline V gene. This CDR3 is built from 20 residues. Method: immunoSEQ multiplex PCR; TCRdb's copy keeps in-frame clones and lacks some. This table holds 55,000 to 75,000 clones, around 96% found once. The sequencing input was thymocytes. V is TRBV14 and J is TRBJ1-3; 7 nucleotides agree with TRBD1. This clonotype was sampled from a human donor. The CDR3 bases are TGTGCCAGCAGCCCAAGGGGGCGGCCAGGACCCTCATCCTCTGGAAACACCATATATTTT. Residues: CASSPRGRPGPSSSGNTIYF. Variable domain in full (rest from reference TRBV14 and TRBJ1-3): EAGVTQFPSHSVIEKGQTVTLRCDPISGHDNLYWYRRVMGKEIKFLLHFVKESKQDESGMPNNRFLAERTGGTYSTLKVQPAELEDSGVYFCASSPRGRPGPSSSGNTIYFGEGSWLTVV.